This paragraph reports one T cell receptor (beta chain). The record originates from a study of blood T cell repertoires in COVID-19. Here immunoSEQ multiplex PCR was the method, and the copy in TCRdb shows in-frame clones only, minus some. The sample records roughly 400,000 clones, approximately 90% being singletons. Germline CDR1 and CDR2: SNHLY and FYNNEI. Between the trimmed V and J ends, which lost 8 bases and 0 bases, there was a span of 13 bases. The CDR3 length is 14 residues. The specimen was PBMCs or T cells enriched from blood (not recorded which). The sequence came from a woman between 40 and 50 years old who had been exposed to COVID-19. The V gene is TRBV2, the J gene TRBJ1-2; the D is unclear. The chain's CDR3 is CASSGPTANYGYTF. For the CDR3, the DNA is TGTGCCAGCTCAGGTCCGACCGCTAACTATGGCTACACCTTC. The full variable domain, with the rest looked up from reference TRBV2 and TRBJ1-2, is EPEVTQTPSHQVTQMGQEVILRCVPISNHLYFYWYRQILGQKVEFLVSFYNNEISEKSEIFDDQFSVERPDGSNFTLKIRSTKLEDSAMYFCASSGPTANYGYTFGSGTRLTVV.